Described below is a single TCR beta chain sequence and its context. The sample contains more than one DNA sequence encoding this CDR3. Germline values: CDR1 SQVTM, CDR2 ANQGSEA. The V and J ends lost 3 bases and 4 bases, in that order; junction bases with no gene match: 5. CDR3 length: 13 amino acids. This sample is part of a study of shared clonotypes between healthy human individuals. This table comes from immunoSEQ multiplex PCR, and its TCRdb copy is limited to in-frame clones, with some not included. The sample comprises approximately 740,000 clones, about 74% of which are singletons, and over 1.5% rests with the top ten.

The sequence was collected from a woman aged 25-40 years in good health. The chain has TRBV29-1 and TRBJ2-5; TRBD1 agrees at 7 bases. Material for sequencing was memory CD4+ T cells sorted from blood. Subset reported: CD45RA-negative fraction. The CDR3 loop reads CSVDTGAGETQYF. CDR3 DNA sequence: TGCAGCGTTGATACAGGGGCCGGAGAGACCCAGTACTTC.